The 2 T cell receptor beta chains listed next were all sequenced from one sample in a study of blood T cell repertoires in COVID-19. Generated by immunoSEQ multiplex PCR, the TCRdb table keeps only in-frame clones and is missing some. The sample shows about 160,000 clones, roughly 91% of them seen only once. Sequenced sample: peripheral blood. These receptors came from a man in his late teens or twenties with acute or convalescent COVID-19.

A note on this clone: The sample carries other DNA sequences with the same CDR3. The rearrangement joins TRBV5-1 to TRBJ1-5, with TRBD1 as a possible D gene (6 bases). The CDR3 length is 14 residues. Germline V CDR1 and CDR2: SGHRS, YFSETQ. The ends were cut back, 4 bases at V and 4 bases at J, with 12 bases in the middle. The CDR3 here is CASSPRGGNQPQHF. The CDR3 DNA reads as TGCGCCAGCAGCCCTCGAGGGGGAAATCAGCCCCAGCATTTT.

The chain joins TRBV19 to TRBJ2-4; D may be TRBD1 (5 bases). The CDR3 extends over 14 amino acids. The germline gives CDR1 LNHDA, CDR2 SQIVND (reference sequence). Trimming shortened V by 4 bases and J by 1 base, and 8 bases separated the two germline ends. CDR3 sequence: CASSNAGAKNIQYF. The CDR3 bases are TGTGCCAGTAGTAACGCAGGGGCCAAAAACATTCAGTACTTC.